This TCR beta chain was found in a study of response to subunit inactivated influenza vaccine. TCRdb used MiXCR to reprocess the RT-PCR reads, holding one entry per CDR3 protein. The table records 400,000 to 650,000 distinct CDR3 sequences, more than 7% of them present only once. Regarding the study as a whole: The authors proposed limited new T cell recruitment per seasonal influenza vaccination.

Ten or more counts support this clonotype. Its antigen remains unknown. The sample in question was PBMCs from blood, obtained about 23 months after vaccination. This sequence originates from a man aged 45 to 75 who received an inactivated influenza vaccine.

The CDR3 DNA sequence: TGCGCCAGCAGCACACAGGGGGTCCGCACTGAAGCTTTCTTT. Protein product: CASSTQGVRTEAFF. The rearrangement links TRBV5-1 to TRBJ1-1; 8 nucleotides match TRBD1. V lost 4 bases, J lost 4 bases, and 6 bases stayed unmatched. The germline V gene encodes CDR1 SGHRS and CDR2 YFSETQ. The CDR3 runs to 14 residues.